A selection of T cell receptor beta chains follows, all from one sample in a study of T cells after posttransplantation cyclophosphamide. Clones were sequenced by immunoSEQ multiplex PCR, and TCRdb holds only the in-frame ones, with some missing. The table has roughly 760 clones, roughly 77% seen once. The specimen comprised CD4+ T cells sorted from blood, sampled after an allogeneic stem cell transplant with post-transplant cyclophosphamide. These receptors all come from a female patient in her 30s who received an allogeneic stem cell transplant from a related donor, was CMV-positive, and had no GVHD. Some of the T cells might come from the graft donor. Both conserved end residues are part of each CDR3. D genes are given only for firm matches. Not all rows give a size; the values are once, few, many and, for expanded clones, a class.

d_call j_call clone_size v_call cdr3_aa cdr3_nt
NA TRBJ2-7 few TRBV7-3 CASSLVGARSEQYF TGTGCCAGCAGCTTAGTGGGGGCGCGAAGCGAGCAGTACTTC
NA TRBJ2-2 few TRBV11-3 CASSLGQSGPGELFF TGTGCCAGCAGTTTGGGACAATCCGGTCCCGGGGAGCTGTTTTTT
TRBD2 TRBJ2-7 NA TRBV5-6 CASSFAGGTYEQYF TGTGCCAGCAGCTTTGCGGGGGGGACCTACGAGCAGTACTTC
NA TRBJ1-4 large TRBV19 CASSIATGWANEKLFF TGTGCCAGTAGTATAGCCACAGGGTGGGCTAATGAAAAACTGTTTTTT
TRBD1 TRBJ2-7 few TRBV4-1 CASSQGLLQTGYYYEQYF TGCGCCAGCAGCCAAGGTTTGCTGCAGACAGGGTATTACTACGAGCAGTACTTC
TRBD1 TRBJ2-5 NA TRBV5-1 CASSQPGQKETQYF TGCGCCAGCAGCCAACCGGGACAGAAAGAGACCCAGTACTTC
NA TRBJ1-1 NA TRBV27 CASSFNRVRGAEAFF TGTGCCAGCAGTTTTAACAGGGTCCGGGGTGCTGAAGCTTTCTTT
TRBD2 TRBJ2-3 NA TRBV19 CASSIRTGGADTQYF TGTGCCAGTAGTATCCGGACGGGGGGGGCAGATACGCAGTATTTT
NA TRBJ1-3 NA TRBV12-5 CASGHGEISGNTIYF TGTGCTAGTGGCCACGGAGAGATCTCTGGAAACACCATATATTTT
NA TRBJ1-3 few TRBV6-6 CASILSGGGENTIYF TGTGCCAGCATCCTAAGCGGGGGAGGCGAAAACACCATATATTTT
NA TRBJ1-2 NA TRBV7-2 CASSLLGRADGYTF TGTGCCAGCAGCTTATTGGGCAGGGCCGATGGCTACACCTTC
NA TRBJ1-2 NA TRBV11-3 CASSLGEGAYYGYTF TGTGCCAGCAGCTTAGGTGAAGGGGCTTACTATGGCTACACCTTC
TRBD1 TRBJ1-6 NA TRBV7-9 CASSLGTVSYNSPLHF TGTGCCAGCAGCCTCGGGACAGTGTCCTATAATTCCCCCCTCCACTTT
TRBD2 TRBJ2-5 NA TRBV19 CASSIGGSGGWEETQYF TGTGCCAGTAGTATCGGCGGTAGCGGGGGCTGGGAAGAGACCCAGTACTTC
NA TRBJ2-7 large TRBV5-1 CASSLAVSTYEQYF TGCGCCAGCAGCTTGGCTGTCAGTACCTACGAGCAGTACTTC
NA TRBJ1-1 NA TRBV5-1 CASSPQGNTEAFF TGCGCCAGCAGCCCACAGGGGAACACTGAAGCTTTCTTT
TRBD1 TRBJ2-3 NA TRBV5-1 CASSLSGNRGASDTQYF TGCGCCAGCAGCTTGAGTGGGAACAGGGGGGCGTCAGATACGCAGTATTTT
NA TRBJ1-3 NA TRBV10-3 CAISADSSGNTIYF TGTGCCATCAGTGCGGACAGCTCTGGAAACACCATATATTTT
NA TRBJ2-7 NA TRBV11-1 CASSLWGLQGEQYF TGTGCCAGCAGCTTATGGGGCCTGCAGGGCGAGCAGTACTTC
NA TRBJ1-2 NA TRBV10-3 CASKGENYGYTF TGTGCCAGCAAGGGGGAAAACTATGGCTACACCTTC
TRBD2 TRBJ2-7 NA TRBV19 CASSISGTYEQYF TGTGCCAGTAGTATCAGCGGGACCTACGAGCAGTACTTC